This TCR beta chain was documented in a study of blood T cell repertoires in COVID-19. The wider study: The cDNA or gDNA used as material had been derived from T cells, B-cell-depleted T cells, or PBMCs.

Method: immunoSEQ multiplex PCR; TCRdb's copy keeps in-frame clones and lacks some. Among approximately 84,000 clones, about 90% were seen once, and the ten largest hold roughly 1.5%. Sample: peripheral blood. The receptor was isolated from a human donor with active COVID-19. The donor label of this sample is uncertain.

The CDR3 nucleotides are TGTGCCAGCAGCCCACGGTTAGGGGGCACAGATACGCAGTATTTT. Its protein product is CASSPRLGGTDTQYF. The V and J genes are TRBV11-2 and TRBJ2-3; TRBD1 might be the D (5 bases). Trimming stripped 5 bases from V and 1 base from J, with 13 bases between. Per the germline V gene, CDR1 is SGHAT and CDR2 is FQNNGV. The length of the CDR3 is 15 residues.